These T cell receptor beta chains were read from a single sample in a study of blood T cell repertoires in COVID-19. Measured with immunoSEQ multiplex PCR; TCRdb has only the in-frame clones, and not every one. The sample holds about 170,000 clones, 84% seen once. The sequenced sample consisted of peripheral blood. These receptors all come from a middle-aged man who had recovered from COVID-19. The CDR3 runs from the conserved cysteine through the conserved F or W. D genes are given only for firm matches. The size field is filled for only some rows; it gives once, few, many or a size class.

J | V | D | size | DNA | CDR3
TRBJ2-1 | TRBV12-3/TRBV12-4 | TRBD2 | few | TGTGCCAGCAGTCCGGGAGGAGGGAGTGAGCAGTTCTTC | CASSPGGGSEQFF
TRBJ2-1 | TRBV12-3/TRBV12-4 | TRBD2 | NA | TGTGCCAGCAGTTTAAGAGCGGGAGGGCAGTTCTTC | CASSLRAGGQFF
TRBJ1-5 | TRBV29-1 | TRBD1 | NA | TGCAGCGCGACCGCAGGGGGTAATCAGCCCCAGCATTTT | CSATAGGNQPQHF
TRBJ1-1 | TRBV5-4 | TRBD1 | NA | TGTGCCAGCAGCCCCCCCCGGACAGGGAAGAACACTGAAGCTTTCTTT | CASSPPRTGKNTEAFF
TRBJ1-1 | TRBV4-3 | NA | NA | TGCGCCAGCAGCCCGCCTCTCGCAGGGGAAACTGAAGCTTTCTTT | CASSPPLAGETEAFF
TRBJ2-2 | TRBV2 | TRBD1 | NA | TGTGCCAGCAGGTACCGGGACAGGTTGAGGACCGGGGAGCTGTTTTTT | CASRYRDRLRTGELFF
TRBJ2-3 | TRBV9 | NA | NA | TGTGCCAGCAGCGTCCAGGGAACAGATACGCAGTATTTT | CASSVQGTDTQYF
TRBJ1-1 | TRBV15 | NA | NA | TGTGCCACCAGCAGACCTCGTGGACAGCCTGAAGCTTTCTTT | CATSRPRGQPEAFF
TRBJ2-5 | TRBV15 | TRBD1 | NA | TGTGCCACCAGCAGTGACAGGGAAGAGACCCAGTACTTC | CATSSDREETQYF
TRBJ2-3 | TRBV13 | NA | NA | TGTGCCAGCAGCGCGGGCCTGGCAACGCAGTATTTT | CASSAGLATQYF
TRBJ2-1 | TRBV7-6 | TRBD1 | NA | TGTGCCAGCAGCCAACAGGGGTATGAGCAGTTCTTC | CASSQQGYEQFF
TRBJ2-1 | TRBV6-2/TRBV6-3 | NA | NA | TGTGCCAGCAGTTCCCTTTTACGGGAGCCTATGGTTGAGCAGTTCTTC | CASSSLLREPMVEQFF
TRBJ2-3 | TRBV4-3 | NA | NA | TGCGCCAGCAGCATAGGACGGACTAGCACAGATACGCAGTATTTT | CASSIGRTSTDTQYF
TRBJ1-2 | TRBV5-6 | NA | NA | TGTGCCAGCAGCATGGGGCGGGGGGCTTTTGTCTATGGCTACACCTTC | CASSMGRGAFVYGYTF
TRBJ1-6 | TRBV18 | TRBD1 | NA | TGTGCCAGCTCATCGGACAGGGAATCACCCCTCCACTTT | CASSSDRESPLHF
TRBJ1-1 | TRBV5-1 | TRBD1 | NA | TGCGCCAGCAGCTTGGACGGCAGGGGGCGAGGTACTGAAGCTTTCTTT | CASSLDGRGRGTEAFF
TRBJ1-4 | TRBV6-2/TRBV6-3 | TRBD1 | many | TGTGCCAGCAGTTTGCCAGGGGGGAATGAAAAACTGTTTTTT | CASSLPGGNEKLFF
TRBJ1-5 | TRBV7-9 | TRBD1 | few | TGTGCCAGCAGCTTAGCCGTAACAGGGGATCAGCCCCAGCATTTT | CASSLAVTGDQPQHF
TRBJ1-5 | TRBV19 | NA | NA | TGTGCCAGTAGTAGGGGAACAGGGTACAATCAGCCCCAGCATTTT | CASSRGTGYNQPQHF
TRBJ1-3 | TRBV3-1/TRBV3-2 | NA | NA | TGTGCCAGCAGCTATTCCCCCGGGGTTACGAGAGACACCATATATTTT | CASSYSPGVTRDTIYF
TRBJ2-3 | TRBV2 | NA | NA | TGTGCCAGCAGTGAAGAACAGCTGCAGGGGGATACGCAGTATTTT | CASSEEQLQGDTQYF
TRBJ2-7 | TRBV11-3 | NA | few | TGTGCCAGCAGCTACGAACAAGACTACGAGCAGTACTTC | CASSYEQDYEQYF
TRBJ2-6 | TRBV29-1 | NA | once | TGCAGCGTCTTACAGGGATCTGGGGCCAACGTCCTGACTTTC | CSVLQGSGANVLTF
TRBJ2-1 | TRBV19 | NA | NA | TGTGCCAGTAGTATAGATTCGGGATATGAGCAGTTCTTC | CASSIDSGYEQFF
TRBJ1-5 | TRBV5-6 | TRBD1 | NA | TGTGCCAGCAGCGGGGACAGGGGGAGAGGCAATCAGCCCCAGCATTTT | CASSGDRGRGNQPQHF
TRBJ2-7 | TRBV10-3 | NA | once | TGTGCCATCAGTGAGTCCGGGCGGGGGCAGTACTTC | CAISESGRGQYF
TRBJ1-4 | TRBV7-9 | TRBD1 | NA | TGTGCCAGCAGCTTATATCCCCCACAGGGGGGTTTGGAAAAACTGTTTTTT | CASSLYPPQGGLEKLFF
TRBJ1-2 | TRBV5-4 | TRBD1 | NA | TGTGCCAGCAGCTCCCAATATAAGACAGGGGACTATGGCTACACCTTC | CASSSQYKTGDYGYTF
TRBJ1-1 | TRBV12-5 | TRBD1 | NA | TGTGCTAGTGGTTTGGGACAGGGCCAAGCTTTCTTT | CASGLGQGQAFF
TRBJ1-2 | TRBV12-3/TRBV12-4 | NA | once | TGTGCCAGCAGTTGGGAAGGGGTCTATGGCTACACCTTC | CASSWEGVYGYTF
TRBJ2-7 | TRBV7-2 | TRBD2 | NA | TGTGCCAGCAGCTCTCGGATGGGAGGGTACGGTGAGCAGTACTTC | CASSSRMGGYGEQYF
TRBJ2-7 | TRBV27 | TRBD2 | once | TGTGCCAGCAGTCCCTGGACTAGCGGGAGGAACGAGCAGTACTTC | CASSPWTSGRNEQYF
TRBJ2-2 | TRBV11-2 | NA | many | TGTGCCAGCAGTCATGACGGGGCCGGGGAGCTGTTTTTT | CASSHDGAGELFF
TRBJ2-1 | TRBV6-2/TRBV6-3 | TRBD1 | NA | TGTGCCAGCAGTACGGGACAGCACAATGAGCAGTTCTTC | CASSTGQHNEQFF
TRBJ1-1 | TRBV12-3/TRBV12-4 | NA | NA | TGTGCCAGCAGCCGGGGGGGGACTGAAGCTTTCTTT | CASSRGGTEAFF
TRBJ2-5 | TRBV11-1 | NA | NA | TGTGCCAGCAGTAGGGACTTCCAAGAGACCCAGTACTTC | CASSRDFQETQYF
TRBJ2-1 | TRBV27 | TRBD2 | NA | TGTGCCAGCAGTCTTTCGTGGGGACTAGCGGGGGGAGAGCAGTTCTTC | CASSLSWGLAGGEQFF
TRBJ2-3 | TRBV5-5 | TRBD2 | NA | TGTGCCAGCAGCTTGGGACTAGCGGGGGGCACAGATACGCAGTATTTT | CASSLGLAGGTDTQYF
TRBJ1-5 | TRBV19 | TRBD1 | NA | TGTGCCAGTAGTTCGACAGGGGTTCACAGTCAGCCCCAGCATTTT | CASSSTGVHSQPQHF
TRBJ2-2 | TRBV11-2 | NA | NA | TGTGCCAGCAGCTCCGGCCGGGGTTACACCGGGGAGCTGTTTTTT | CASSSGRGYTGELFF
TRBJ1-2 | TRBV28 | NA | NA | TGTGCCAGCAGCCCCCCCGGTACGCCCGCCTATGGCTACACCTTC | CASSPPGTPAYGYTF
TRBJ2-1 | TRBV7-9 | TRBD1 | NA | TGTGCCAGCAGCGGGGGACAGGCCCTTTACAATGAGCAGTTCTTC | CASSGGQALYNEQFF
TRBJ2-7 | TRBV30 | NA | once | TGTGCCTGGAGTAAGGGGGTCGGGGAGCAGTACTTC | CAWSKGVGEQYF
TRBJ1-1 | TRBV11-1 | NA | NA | TGTGCCAGCAGCCCGACTCCTGCACTGGAAGCTTTCTTT | CASSPTPALEAFF
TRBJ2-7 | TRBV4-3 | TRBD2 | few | TGCGCCAGCAGCCAAGATGAGATAGCGGGAGAGGATGAGCAGTACTTC | CASSQDEIAGEDEQYF
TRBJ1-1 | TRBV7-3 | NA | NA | TGTGCCAGCAGCCCTGGGGGGGGAACCACTGAAGCTTTCTTT | CASSPGGGTTEAFF